A single sample gave rise to the 25 T cell receptor beta chains below, sequenced in a study of T cell responses to AZD1222 COVID-19 vaccine. Data came from immunoSEQ multiplex PCR; TCRdb stores just in-frame clones and leaves some out. The sample carries over 120,000 clones, just over 85% recorded once. The material was peripheral blood, obtained 28 days after the second AZD1222 dose. Every receptor here comes from an adult who received the AZD1222 COVID-19 vaccine.

V and J are TRBV30 and TRBJ1-4; 7 bases align to TRBD1. Germline CDR1 GTSNPN, CDR2 SVGIG (reference sequence). Losses at the gene ends were 3 bases for V and 5 bases for J; bases not matched to a gene: 9. The CDR3 loop spans 15 amino acids. The CDR3 DNA reads TGTGCCTGGAGCCGAGCGGGACAGCAAAATGAAAAACTGTTTTTT. Protein product: CAWSRAGQQNEKLFF.

This chain links TRBV27 with TRBJ2-5; D is possibly TRBD1 or TRBD2 (5 bases each). Per germline, CDR1 MNHEY and CDR2 SMNVEV (reference sequence). V was cut by 4 bases and J by 5 bases, with 17 bases left in between. The length of the CDR3 is 15 residues. CDR3 DNA sequence: TGTGCCAGCAGTTGGGGTCTTCAGGGAGCGGAGACCCAGTACTTC. Its translation is CASSWGLQGAETQYF.

This clone was seen only a few times. The chain links TRBV5-6 to TRBJ2-1; D possibly uses TRBD1 or TRBD2 (6 bases each). V lost 3 bases, J lost 7 bases, and 11 bases lay in between. In germline, CDR1 is SGHDT, CDR2 YYEEEE. The CDR3 loop spans 13 amino acids. The CDR3 DNA reads TGTGCCAGCAGCTACCAGGGGAGGAATGAGCAGTTCTTC. Its protein is CASSYQGRNEQFF. The variable domain in full, completed from reference TRBV5-6 and TRBJ2-1, reads DAGVTQSPTHLIKTRGQQVTLRCSPKSGHDTVSWYQQALGQGPQFIFQYYEEEERQRGNFPDRFSGHQFPNYSSELNVNALLLGDSALYLCASSYQGRNEQFFGPGTRLTVL.

This clone was seen only once. J is TRBJ2-7 and V is TRBV3-1 (or the pseudogene TRBV3-2), with a weak D call TRBD1 (6 bases). The ends were cut back, 3 bases at V and 3 bases at J, with 9 bases in the middle. Germline loops: CDR1 LGHDT, CDR2 YNNKEL (reference sequence). The CDR3 runs to 13 residues. The CDR3: CASSHRGSYEQYF. The DNA of the CDR3 is TGTGCCAGCAGCCACAGGGGTAGCTACGAGCAGTACTTC.

V and J are TRBV6-5 and TRBJ1-3; no reliable D call. The CDR3 extends over 16 amino acids. The V gene lost 0 bases and the J gene lost 4 bases, with 13 bases spanning the gap. Germline CDR1 reads MNHEY; CDR2 reads SVGAGI. DNA of the CDR3: TGTGCCAGCAGTTACTCGATGGAAGGAGTCGGAAACACCATATATTTT. Its protein is CASSYSMEGVGNTIYF.

The CDR3 DNA follows: TGTGCCAGCAGCCTCCGGCTAGCGGGGGGAAATCAAGAGACCCAGTACTTC. Translating it yields CASSLRLAGGNQETQYF. The V and J genes are TRBV3-1 (or the pseudogene TRBV3-2) and TRBJ2-5; TRBD2 aligns across 11 bases. The CDR3 covers 17 residues. Germline trimming cut 4 bases from V and 2 bases from J; bases unmatched to any gene: 9. From germline, CDR1 is LGHDT and CDR2 YNNKEL (reference sequence).

This chain connects TRBV19 to TRBJ2-3; 9 nucleotides match TRBD1. V gave up 5 bases and J gave up 5 bases; unmatched junction bases: 11. In germline, CDR1 is LNHDA, CDR2 SQIVND (reference sequence). The CDR3 has 16 amino acids. The CDR3: CASSFAGTGRRDTQYF. The CDR3 bases are TGTGCCAGTAGTTTCGCCGGGACAGGGAGGCGAGATACGCAGTATTTT.

This chain uses TRBV19 with TRBJ2-2, with 16 bases matching TRBD2. J gave up 0 bases and V 6 bases, and 1 base lay outside the gene matches. This CDR3 has 17 amino acids. Germline CDR1 is LNHDA and CDR2 is SQIVND (reference sequence). Written as DNA, the CDR3 is TGTGCCAGTAGGGGACTAGCGGGAGGGACGAACACCGGGGAGCTGTTTTTT. Its translation is CASRGLAGGTNTGELFF.

The CDR3 sequence: CASSFGLAGGTDTQYF. CDR3 in DNA: TGTGCCAGCAGCTTCGGACTAGCGGGAGGCACAGATACGCAGTATTTT. This chain joins TRBV7-9 and TRBJ2-3; 13 bases match TRBD2. The CDR3 length is 16 residues. Per the germline V gene, CDR1 is SEHNR and CDR2 is FQNEAQ (reference sequence). V lost 3 bases and J lost 1; bases outside the gene matches: 1.

The rearrangement joins TRBV13 to TRBJ2-3, with D perhaps given as TRBD1 or TRBD2 (5 bases each). Germline V lookup: CDR1 PRHDT, CDR2 FYEKMQ (reference sequence). There are 16 residues in the CDR3. Deletions cut 0 bases from V and 6 bases from J, with 16 bases between. DNA of the CDR3: TGTGCCAGCAGCTTAGGGGGACCCCCGCGAGGGGATACGCAGTATTTT. This sequence encodes CASSLGGPPRGDTQYF.

The chain combines TRBV6-2 or TRBV6-3 with TRBJ2-1, with 8 bases that match TRBD2. Germline loops: CDR1 MNHEY, CDR2 SVGEGT. The trim removed 4 bases at V and 7 bases at J, leaving 9 bases unmatched. The length of the CDR3 is 15 residues. CDR3 amino acids: CASSWSGSFSNEQFF. CDR3 nucleotides: TGTGCCAGCAGTTGGAGCGGGAGCTTTAGTAATGAGCAGTTCTTC.

The chain recombines TRBV5-6 with TRBJ1-5, with no clear D. The CDR3 extends over 15 amino acids. Trimming pared 0 bases from V and 0 bases from J, leaving 7 bases between. Per germline, CDR1 SGHDT and CDR2 YYEEEE. This chain's CDR3 is CASSLERYSNQPQHF. CDR3 coding DNA: TGTGCCAGCAGCTTGGAACGGTATAGCAATCAGCCCCAGCATTTT. Full variable domain (remainder filled in from reference TRBV5-6 and TRBJ1-5): DAGVTQSPTHLIKTRGQQVTLRCSPKSGHDTVSWYQQALGQGPQFIFQYYEEEERQRGNFPDRFSGHQFPNYSSELNVNALLLGDSALYLCASSLERYSNQPQHFGDGTRLSIL.

The V call is TRBV15, the J call TRBJ1-3; D is ambiguous. The CDR3 is made up of 14 amino acids. The germline V gene has CDR1 LNHNV and CDR2 YYDKDF (reference sequence). V lost 0 bases to trimming and J lost 4 bases, with 7 bases between them. The chain's CDR3 is CATSRDYQGNTIYF. The CDR3 coding sequence is TGTGCCACCAGCAGAGATTACCAGGGAAACACCATATATTTT.

The gene calls are TRBV2 and TRBJ1-1; no clear D. Germline V CDR1 and CDR2: SNHLY, FYNNEI. Trimming stripped 7 bases from V and 6 bases from J, with 15 bases between. This CDR3 spans 13 amino acids. The DNA of the CDR3 is TGTGCCAGCATGGAAAGGTTAGTCGCTGAAGCTTTCTTT. It codes for CASMERLVAEAFF.

The chain couples TRBV15 to TRBJ2-3; no clear D. This CDR3 contains 14 residues. Trimming removed 3 bases from V and 7 bases from J, with 14 bases in between. The germline gives CDR1 LNHNV, CDR2 YYDKDF (reference sequence). Here the CDR3 DNA reads TGTGCCACCAGCAGGCAACAGAGGTTAAATACGCAGTATTTT. Translation: CATSRQQRLNTQYF.

The chain links TRBV18 to TRBJ2-1; the D is unclear. V shed 3 bases and J shed 4 bases, with 13 bases lying between them. The germline V gene encodes CDR1 KGHSH and CDR2 LQKENI. This CDR3 is 15 amino acids long. CDR3 coding DNA: TGTGCCAGCTCACCCATCGGTGCGGAATACAATGAGCAGTTCTTC. It encodes CASSPIGAEYNEQFF.

The J gene is TRBJ2-1, the V gene TRBV7-8, with TRBD2 identical over 14 bases. The CDR3 extends over 16 amino acids. The V gene's germline CDR1 is SGHVS and CDR2 FQNEAQ. V trimming: 1 base; J trimming: 7 bases; junction bases outside the gene matches: 3. The CDR3 is CASSLGLAGGQNEQFF. The DNA of the CDR3 is TGTGCCAGCAGCTTAGGACTAGCGGGGGGGCAGAATGAGCAGTTCTTC.

The chain joins TRBV19 to TRBJ2-5; 9 positions match TRBD1. Looked up from germline, CDR1 is LNHDA and CDR2 is SQIVND (reference sequence). Losses at the gene ends were 6 bases for V and 5 bases for J; bases not matched to a gene: 10. The CDR3 runs 15 residues. The CDR3 loop is CASRVQGAGGETQYF. DNA of the CDR3: TGTGCCAGTAGGGTACAGGGGGCTGGTGGGGAGACCCAGTACTTC.

This sequence joins TRBV7-2 and TRBJ2-1; 12 nucleotides line up with TRBD2. The CDR3 length is 16 residues. Looked up from germline, CDR1 is SGHTA and CDR2 is FQGNSA. The V and J ends lost 5 bases and 4 bases, in that order; junction bases with no gene match: 6. CDR3 DNA sequence: TGTGCCAGCAGCCTCGCGACTAGCGGGGGATACAATGAGCAGTTCTTC. It encodes CASSLATSGGYNEQFF.

This chain links TRBV28 with TRBJ1-2, with TRBD1 identical over 7 bases. The junction had 14 bases not matched to a gene; V was cut back by 7 bases and J by 6 bases. Germline V gene lookup returns CDR1 MDHEN and CDR2 SYDVKM. The CDR3 totals 15 residues. The CDR3 bases are TGTGCCAGCATCCCCGGGCCAACAGGGGTGGATGGCTACACCTTC. It is translated as CASIPGPTGVDGYTF.

The chain recombines TRBV4-1 with TRBJ1-1; TRBD1 matches 7 bases. The V and J ends lost 2 bases and 1 base, in that order; junction bases with no gene match: 10. The germline CDR1 and CDR2 sequences are MGHRA and YSYEKL. This CDR3 comprises 17 residues. CDR3 in amino acids: CASSQPVTGTWNTEAFF. The CDR3 DNA reads as TGCGCCAGCAGCCAACCGGTGACAGGGACCTGGAACACTGAAGCTTTCTTT.

The chain links TRBV4-1 to TRBJ1-5; D possibly corresponds to TRBD1 (6 bases). V dropped 4 bases and J dropped 6 bases, with 19 bases sitting between them. Germline V gene lookup returns CDR1 MGHRA and CDR2 YSYEKL. The CDR3 spans 16 residues. The CDR3 here is CASSRAQGGIGQPQHF. CDR3 DNA sequence: TGCGCCAGCAGCCGAGCACAGGGAGGGATTGGTCAGCCCCAGCATTTT.

V usage is TRBV11-3 and J usage is TRBJ1-1; D not resolved. The V gene's germline CDR1 is SGHNT and CDR2 YENEEA. Trimming pared 6 bases from V and 0 bases from J, leaving 8 bases between. This CDR3 region has 13 residues. The CDR3 coding sequence is TGTGCCAGCAGTTACACAGTGAACACTGAAGCTTTCTTT. As protein: CASSYTVNTEAFF.

The chain combines TRBV9 with TRBJ2-2; 7 bases align to TRBD1. CDR1 is SGDLS, CDR2 YYNGEE, per germline. V shed 3 bases and J 7 bases; nucleotides not matched to a gene: 3. The CDR3 runs 13 residues. CDR3 coding DNA: TGTGCCAGCAGCGCGACAGGGCGCGGGGAGCTGTTTTTT. Translated, it gives CASSATGRGELFF.

The J gene is TRBJ2-2, the V gene TRBV6-5; 7 bases fit TRBD1. The germline V gene encodes CDR1 MNHEY and CDR2 SVGAGI. V lost 2 bases, J lost 2 bases, and 2 bases stayed unmatched. The CDR3 contains 15 residues. The CDR3: CASSYRDSNTGELFF. For the CDR3, the DNA is TGTGCCAGCAGTTACCGGGACAGCAACACCGGGGAGCTGTTTTTT.